A single sample gave rise to the 20 T cell receptor beta chains below, sequenced in a study of T cells in narcolepsy. Measured with immunoSEQ multiplex PCR; TCRdb has only the in-frame clones, and not every one. The sample has 25,000 or so clones, 70% to 80% seen once; the top ten hold around 3.3%. Material: CD45RA- memory CD4+ T cells from PBMCs. All receptors come from a human donor with narcolepsy.

The chain employs TRBV7-9 and TRBJ2-1; 11 bases agree with TRBD2. The CDR3 runs to 15 residues. V lost 6 bases and J lost 7; bases outside the gene matches: 8. Germline V gives CDR1 SEHNR, CDR2 FQNEAQ (reference sequence). In DNA, the CDR3 is TGTGCCAGCAGGCCCGGACTAGCGGGCGGGAATGAGCAGTTCTTC. As protein: CASRPGLAGGNEQFF.

The CDR3 loop is CASSQRTWSNEQFF. In DNA form, the CDR3 reads TGTGCCAGCAGCCAAAGAACTTGGAGCAATGAGCAGTTCTTC. The chain has TRBV6-1 and TRBJ2-1; no firm D call. CDR3 size: 14 residues. V lost 6 bases and J lost 6, with 15 bases in between. Germline CDR1 MNHNS, CDR2 SASEGT.

The genes are TRBV5-1 and TRBJ2-5; D may correspond to TRBD1 or TRBD2 (6 bases each). Deletions cut 0 bases from V and 0 bases from J, with 12 bases between. Germline CDR1 and CDR2: SGHRS and YFSETQ. The CDR3 covers 16 residues. CDR3 sequence (DNA): TGCGCCAGCAGCTTGGTCGGGGGCCCGTACCAAGAGACCCAGTACTTC. Its translation is CASSLVGGPYQETQYF.

J is TRBJ2-5 and V is TRBV2; TRBD1 agrees at 9 bases. The V gene's germline CDR1 is SNHLY and CDR2 FYNNEI. The V gene end was trimmed by 3 bases and the J gene end by 1 base; junction bases not matched to a gene: 9. This CDR3 has 17 residues. The CDR3 DNA reads as TGTGCCAGCAGTGAGAGGCGACGGGACAGGGCCCAAGAGACCCAGTACTTC. As protein: CASSERRRDRAQETQYF.

This rearrangement joins TRBV19 to TRBJ1-2; no clear D. Germline lookup yields CDR1 LNHDA and CDR2 SQIVND (reference sequence). The CDR3 loop spans 13 amino acids. The ends were cut back, 0 bases at V and 14 bases at J, with 16 bases in the middle. The CDR3, as DNA: TGTGCCAGTAGTATAGATCAGGCAAGGGCGAGGACCTTC. Translated: CASSIDQARARTF.

This clone was counted once. CDR3 amino acids: CASSSGPEAFF. The CDR3 DNA is TGTGCCAGCAGTTCAGGGCCTGAAGCTTTCTTT. This chain connects TRBV6-5 to TRBJ1-1; maybe TRBD1 (5 bases). The CDR3 loop spans 11 amino acids. Germline CDR1 reads MNHEY; CDR2 reads SVGAGI. Trimming pared 4 bases from V and 6 bases from J, leaving 6 bases between.

The rearrangement joins TRBV4-1 to TRBJ2-2; either TRBD1 or TRBD2 may fit D (5 bases each). V lost 0 bases and J lost 0, with 8 bases in between. Per germline, CDR1 MGHRA and CDR2 YSYEKL. There are 16 residues in the CDR3. DNA of the CDR3: TGCGCCAGCAGCCAAGAAAGGGGACCGAACACCGGGGAGCTGTTTTTT. Translating it yields CASSQERGPNTGELFF.

This chain connects TRBV10-1 to TRBJ2-1, with 12 bases identical to TRBD2. This CDR3 has 14 residues. Germline trimming cut 3 bases from V and 10 bases from J; bases unmatched to any gene: 4. CDR1 is WNHNN and CDR2 is SYGVQD in the germline V gene (reference sequence). CDR3 in DNA: TGCGCCAGCAGTGACCTAGCGGGGGGGCGGGAGCAGTTCTTC. Translated, it gives CASSDLAGGREQFF.

The CDR3 loop is CASTKTSSPNTGELFF. The CDR3 nucleotides are TGTGCCAGCACCAAGACTAGCAGCCCGAACACCGGGGAGCTGTTTTTT. The chain carries TRBV5-4 and TRBJ2-2, with 7 nucleotides matching TRBD2. This CDR3 has 16 residues. The V segment lost 6 bases and the J segment 0 bases; nucleotides outside the gene matches: 8. Germline values: CDR1 SGHNT, CDR2 YYREEE (reference sequence).

The chain links TRBV30 to TRBJ1-1; D unclear. Per the germline V gene, CDR1 is GTSNPN and CDR2 is SVGIG (reference sequence). The V end lost 5 bases, the J end lost 2 bases, and 9 bases lay between the germline ends. The CDR3 consists of 12 residues. The CDR3 sequence: CAWGRGNTEAFF. As DNA, the CDR3 is TGTGCCTGGGGACGGGGAAACACTGAAGCTTTCTTT.

V is TRBV7-2 and J is TRBJ2-5; 7 bases line up with TRBD2. Trimming at V came to 1 base and at J to 2 bases, leaving 4 bases not matched to a gene. CDR3 length equals 15 residues. Germline V gives CDR1 SGHTA, CDR2 FQGNSA. In nucleotides, the CDR3 is TGTGCCAGCAGCTTAGGGCGGGAGCCACAAGAGACCCAGTACTTC. Protein: CASSLGREPQETQYF. The full variable domain, in which reference TRBV7-2 and TRBJ2-5 provide the parts outside the CDR3, is GAGVSQSPSNKVTEKGKDVELRCDPISGHTALYWYRQSLGQGLEFLIYFQGNSAPDKSGLPSDRFSAERTGGSVSTLTIQRTQQEDSAVYLCASSLGREPQETQYFGPGTRLLVL.

The chain has TRBV4-1 and TRBJ2-1; D might be TRBD2 (6 bases). Trimming cost V 3 bases and J 8 bases, with 14 bases left between them. The CDR3 extends over 14 amino acids. The germline gives CDR1 MGHRA, CDR2 YSYEKL. The DNA of the CDR3 is TGCGCCAGCAGCCAGGAGGAGGGGCGGGATGAGCAGTTCTTC. This translates into CASSQEEGRDEQFF.

The chain links TRBV6-4 to TRBJ2-5; the D is unclear. TRBJ2-7 matches the DNA end more closely, so the J call is doubtful. The CDR3 runs 14 residues. Germline lookup yields CDR1 MRHNA and CDR2 SNTAGT. In nucleotides, the CDR3 is TGTGCCAGCAGTGAGCAGCAAAGCTCCTACGAGCAGTACTTC. Translating gives CASSEQQSSYEQYF.

This clone was picked up a small number of times. The CDR3 DNA reads TGCAGCGTTGAAGTTCAGGGCAGGACGGACACTGAAGCTTTCTTT. Its protein is CSVEVQGRTDTEAFF. The V call is TRBV29-1, the J call TRBJ1-1, with a weak D call TRBD1 (5 bases). This CDR3 region has 15 residues. V lost 1 base to trimming and J lost 3 bases, with 15 bases between them. Germline CDR1 SQVTM, CDR2 ANQGSEA. Full variable domain (remainder filled in from reference TRBV29-1 and TRBJ1-1): SAVISQKPSRDICQRGTSLTIQCQVDSQVTMMFWYRQQPGQSLTLIATANQGSEATYESGFVIDKFPISRPNLTFSTLTVSNMSPEDSSIYLCSVEVQGRTDTEAFFGQGTRLTVV.

In its sample, this clone was seen once. One junction end disagrees with the germline gene, perhaps due to a read error. This sequence joins TRBV5-1 and TRBJ1-2; 9 nucleotides agree with TRBD1. This CDR3 is 15 amino acids long. Germline V gives CDR1 SGHRS, CDR2 YFSETQ. The CDR3 DNA is TGTGCCAGCAGCTCAACAGGGGGCGCTTCCTATGGCTACACCTTC. Its protein product is CASSSTGGASYGYTF.

The chain uses TRBV18 and TRBJ2-7, with 7 bases matching TRBD2. V lost 2 bases, J lost 3 bases, and 1 base stayed unmatched. The CDR3 has 13 amino acids. Germline V gene lookup returns CDR1 KGHSH and CDR2 LQKENI. CDR3 coding DNA: TGTGCCAGCTCACCAGGCGGGGGCTACGAGCAGTACTTC. Translated, it gives CASSPGGGYEQYF.

The rearrangement joins TRBV7-9 to TRBJ1-2; 8 bases fit TRBD1. Germline V gives CDR1 SEHNR, CDR2 FQNEAQ (reference sequence). This CDR3 contains 16 residues. Trimming took 1 base from V and 3 from J; bases not matched to a gene: 7. The CDR3 region is CASSLGGSGGDYGYTF. The CDR3, as DNA: TGTGCCAGCAGCTTAGGAGGGTCAGGGGGCGACTATGGCTACACCTTC.

The chain carries TRBV4-1 and TRBJ2-1, with D perhaps matching TRBD2 (6 bases). The V end was cut by 6 bases, the J end by 7 bases, with 16 bases between. The CDR3 sequence is 14 residues long. Germline-derived CDR1 and CDR2 are MGHRA and YSYEKL. In DNA form, the CDR3 reads TGCGCCAGCAGGTGGGGGGTAAAGGGAAATGAGCAGTTCTTC. Its translation: CASRWGVKGNEQFF.

The chain couples TRBV6-1 to TRBJ1-1; D is undetermined. The CDR3 runs 12 residues. Germline CDR1 reads MNHNS; CDR2 reads SASEGT. CDR3 sequence: CMGGWGDTEAFF. The CDR3 nucleotides read TGTATGGGAGGTTGGGGAGACACTGAAGCTTTCTTT.

The chain couples TRBV30 to TRBJ2-1; no reliable D call. The V end lost 1 base, the J end lost 0 bases, and 16 bases lay between the germline ends. From germline, CDR1 is GTSNPN and CDR2 SVGIG (reference sequence). CDR3 length equals 17 residues. The CDR3 coding sequence is TGTGCCTGGAGTGCCATCACCGGTACGAGCTCCTACAATGAGCAGTTCTTC. Residues: CAWSAITGTSSYNEQFF.